The 20 T cell receptor beta chains reported below all come from one sample, sequenced in a study of blood T cell repertoires in COVID-19. Profiled with immunoSEQ multiplex PCR; TCRdb holds only in-frame clones, not every one. The sample holds 25,000 to 35,000 clones, 87% seen once. The sample taken for sequencing was peripheral blood. The receptors were sampled from a man aged 55 to 70 with active COVID-19.

The rearrangement links TRBV18 to TRBJ2-5, with TRBD2 as a possible D gene (7 bases). V was trimmed by 1 base and J by 2 bases, leaving 11 bases between them. The CDR3 is made up of 15 amino acids. Germline V gene data show CDR1 as KGHSH and CDR2 as LQKENI. CDR3 in amino acids: CASSPRGGGQETQYF. For the CDR3, the DNA is TGTGCCAGCTCACCACGGGGGGGCGGACAAGAGACCCAGTACTTC.

The chain links TRBV7-9 to TRBJ2-3; TRBD2 aligns across 13 bases. The CDR3 has 16 residues. Germline-derived CDR1 and CDR2 are SEHNR and FQNEAQ (reference sequence). V lost 5 bases to trimming and J lost 6 bases; unmatched junction nucleotides: 8. The CDR3 nucleotides read TGTGCCAGCAGCCTCGGACTAGCGGGGGCCCGGGATACGCAGTATTTT. It yields the protein CASSLGLAGARDTQYF.

This chain uses TRBV5-4 with TRBJ2-5; D might be TRBD1 (5 bases). CDR3 length equals 14 residues. Trimming took 1 base from V and 2 from J, leaving 9 bases between them. Looked up from germline, CDR1 is SGHNT and CDR2 is YYREEE (reference sequence). CDR3 protein: CASSLRQGQETQYF. The CDR3 coding sequence is TGTGCCAGCAGCTTGCGGCAGGGACAAGAGACCCAGTACTTC.

This clone was detected once. The chain has TRBV6-6 and TRBJ2-1; TRBD2 agrees at 7 bases. CDR3 length: 15 residues. After removal of 2 bases from V and 2 bases from J, the junction contained 3 bases not matched to a gene. Germline V gene lookup returns CDR1 MNHNY and CDR2 SVGAGI (reference sequence). For the CDR3, the DNA is TGTGCCAGCAGTTACCCCCTAGCGGCCTACAATGAGCAGTTCTTC. Translating gives CASSYPLAAYNEQFF.

The chain combines TRBV12-3 or TRBV12-4 with TRBJ2-7, with TRBD1 as a possible D gene (6 bases). V was cut by 6 bases and J by 3 bases, with 9 bases left in between. This CDR3 spans 12 amino acids. Here the CDR3 reads CASSLQGYEQYF. In nucleotides, the CDR3 is TGTGCCAGCAGCTTACAGGGCTACGAGCAGTACTTC.

The chain is built from TRBV6-6 and TRBJ1-3; possible D gene TRBD1, 6 bases. V was cut by 5 bases and J by 7 bases, with 9 bases left in between. CDR1 MNHNY and CDR2 SVGAGI come from the germline V gene (reference sequence). The CDR3 spans 12 residues. The CDR3 sequence: CASSQGQNTIYF. DNA for the CDR3: TGTGCCAGCAGTCAAGGACAGAACACCATATATTTT.

This chain joins TRBV7-9 and TRBJ1-3; the match to TRBD1 covers 8 bases. Germline V lookup: CDR1 SEHNR, CDR2 FQNEAQ (reference sequence). V shed 5 bases and J 2 bases; nucleotides not matched to a gene: 5. The CDR3 loop spans 15 amino acids. The CDR3 is CASSRTGSTGNTIYF. In DNA form, the CDR3 reads TGTGCCAGCAGCCGGACAGGGTCGACTGGAAACACCATATATTTT. The full variable domain, with the rest looked up from reference TRBV7-9 and TRBJ1-3, is DTGVSQNPRHKITKRGQNVTFRCDPISEHNRLYWYRQTLGQGPEFLTYFQNEAQLEKSRLLSDRFSAERPKGSFSTLEIQRTEQGDSAMYLCASSRTGSTGNTIYFGEGSWLTVV.

This clone appeared once. The chain is built from TRBV5-4 and TRBJ2-4; no reliable D call. The CDR3 totals 17 residues. Trimming took off 1 base at V and 0 bases at J, with 14 bases between the two ends. Germline CDR1 is SGHNT and CDR2 is YYREEE (reference sequence). In DNA, the CDR3 is TGTGCCAGCAGCTTGTTGTCCGGGTCTGTAGCCAAAAACATTCAGTACTTC. Protein sequence: CASSLLSGSVAKNIQYF.

The chain joins TRBV2 to TRBJ2-7; TRBD1 might be the D (6 bases). The CDR3 runs 12 residues. Germline CDR1 is SNHLY and CDR2 is FYNNEI. The ends were cut back, 6 bases at V and 4 bases at J, with 10 bases in the middle. CDR3 nucleotide sequence: TGTGCCAGCAGGATGCAGGGGTACGAGCAGTACTTC. Residues: CASRMQGYEQYF.

The CDR3, as DNA: TGTGCCAGCTTTATCGGAGGATTGAACACTGAAGCTTTCTTT. Amino acid sequence: CASFIGGLNTEAFF. This rearrangement joins TRBV28 to TRBJ1-1; D ambiguous. The CDR3 is 14 amino acids. Germline V gene lookup returns CDR1 MDHEN and CDR2 SYDVKM. V lost 8 bases, J lost 0 bases, and 13 bases lay in between.

This sequence joins TRBV18 and TRBJ2-7, with TRBD1 matching over 7 bases. Germline V gives CDR1 KGHSH, CDR2 LQKENI. The CDR3 spans 16 residues. Trimming took 0 bases from V and 0 from J; bases not matched to a gene: 5. This chain's CDR3 is CASSPPAGGPSYEQYF. CDR3 nucleotides: TGTGCCAGCTCACCACCGGCAGGGGGTCCCTCCTACGAGCAGTACTTC.

V is TRBV19 and J is TRBJ1-6, with no clear D. Deletions cut 3 bases from V and 6 bases from J, with 12 bases between. This CDR3 contains 15 residues. CDR1 is LNHDA, CDR2 SQIVND, per germline (reference sequence). As DNA, the CDR3 is TGTGCCAGTAGTATGTCTCGCGGACTTAATTCACCCCTCCACTTT. This gives the protein CASSMSRGLNSPLHF. The variable domain in full, with the rest retrieved from reference TRBV19 and TRBJ1-6, is DGGITQSPKYLFRKEGQNVTLSCEQNLNHDAMYWYRQDPGQGLRLIYYSQIVNDFQKGDIAEGYSVSREKKESFPLTVTSAQKNPTAFYLCASSMSRGLNSPLHFGNGTRLTVT.

V usage is TRBV9 and J usage is TRBJ1-4; the D gene is possibly TRBD1 (6 bases). The CDR3 has 14 amino acids. Germline CDR1 reads SGDLS; CDR2 reads YYNGEE. V was clipped by 0 bases and J by 7 bases, with 10 bases between them. CDR3 bases: TGTGCCAGCAGCGTAGCGGGGGGCGGTGAAAAACTGTTTTTT. Amino acid sequence: CASSVAGGGEKLFF.

V and J are TRBV7-9 and TRBJ1-1, with TRBD1 matching over 9 bases. CDR3 length: 15 residues. Germline CDR1 and CDR2: SEHNR and FQNEAQ (reference sequence). V gave up 6 bases and J gave up 6 bases; unmatched junction bases: 11. CDR3 sequence (DNA): TGTGCCAGCAGTCCCACAGGGGGCGCGATGTCTGAAGCTTTCTTT. This encodes CASSPTGGAMSEAFF. Complete variable domain (other parts from reference TRBV7-9 and TRBJ1-1): DTGVSQNPRHKITKRGQNVTFRCDPISEHNRLYWYRQTLGQGPEFLTYFQNEAQLEKSRLLSDRFSAERPKGSFSTLEIQRTEQGDSAMYLCASSPTGGAMSEAFFGQGTRLTVV.

This sequence joins TRBV5-4 and TRBJ1-1; 11 bases align to TRBD1. CDR3 length equals 16 residues. The junction had 4 bases not matched to a gene; V was cut back by 3 bases and J by 0 bases. Germline CDR1 is SGHNT and CDR2 is YYREEE (reference sequence). CDR3 protein: CASSSGQGAMNTEAFF. For the CDR3, the DNA is TGTGCCAGCAGCTCCGGACAGGGGGCCATGAACACTGAAGCTTTCTTT.

The V call is TRBV29-1, the J call TRBJ1-4; D gene unclear. Trimming took off 6 bases at V and 10 bases at J, with 18 bases between the two ends. Germline V gives CDR1 SQVTM, CDR2 ANQGSEA. There are 13 residues in the CDR3. CDR3 sequence (DNA): TGCAGCGTCGAGACGCTACCGGGTGGAAAACTGTTTTTT. Translating it yields CSVETLPGGKLFF.

This rearrangement joins TRBV20-1 to TRBJ2-2; D perhaps matches TRBD1 (6 bases). The germline V gene has CDR1 DFQATT and CDR2 SNEGSKA (reference sequence). The CDR3 has 14 residues. Trimming removed 3 bases from V and 4 bases from J, with 12 bases in between. The CDR3 region is CSASNRETTGELFF. Written as DNA, the CDR3 is TGCAGTGCTAGTAACAGGGAGACCACCGGGGAGCTGTTTTTT.

The chain links TRBV6-5 to TRBJ2-1, with unresolved D. Germline V CDR1 and CDR2: MNHEY, SVGAGI. CDR3 length: 14 amino acids. V gave up 4 bases and J gave up 4 bases, with 11 bases separating them. CDR3 loop: CASSSELGYNEQFF. The DNA for the CDR3 is TGTGCCAGCAGTTCTGAGCTAGGTTACAATGAGCAGTTCTTC.

The chain joins TRBV27 to TRBJ1-5; D not resolved. This CDR3 is built from 12 residues. V lost 8 bases and J lost 3, with 8 bases in between. CDR1 and CDR2 from the germline V gene are MNHEY and SMNVEV (reference sequence). CDR3 DNA: TGTGCCAGCGAGAGAGTCAATCAGCCCCAGCATTTT. It translates to CASERVNQPQHF.

V and J are TRBV7-8 and TRBJ2-3; TRBD2 matches 10 bases. There are 16 residues in the CDR3. Germline V CDR1 and CDR2: SGHVS, FQNEAQ. V shed 6 bases, J shed 0 bases, and the junction held 6 bases outside the gene matches. The CDR3 here is CASRAGGTYSTDTQYF. CDR3 nucleotides: TGTGCCAGCAGAGCGGGGGGGACTTACAGCACAGATACGCAGTATTTT. Looking up the rest from reference TRBV7-8 and TRBJ2-3 gives the full variable domain: GAGVSQSPRYKVAKRGQDVALRCDPISGHVSLFWYQQALGQGPEFLTYFQNEAQLDKSGLPSDRFFAERPEGSVSTLKIQRTQQEDSAVYLCASRAGGTYSTDTQYFGPGTRLTVL.